This TCR beta chain is from a study of T cell responses to AZD1222 COVID-19 vaccine. TCRdb keeps only in-frame clones here, not all; method: immunoSEQ multiplex PCR. The sample contains about 180,000 clones, about nine tenths of which appear only once. The clonotype comes from an adult who received the AZD1222 COVID-19 vaccine. Source: peripheral blood, taken 28 days after the second AZD1222 dose.

CDR3 coding DNA: TGTGCCAGCAGCCCTCCGGGCCCTCCTCGGAACCGGGAAAAACTGTTTTTT. Translation gives CASSPPGPPRNREKLFF. The chain couples TRBV14 to TRBJ1-4; no definite D call. The CDR3 has 17 amino acids. Germline values: CDR1 SGHDN, CDR2 FVKESK. Trimming pared 4 bases from V and 8 bases from J, leaving 23 bases between.